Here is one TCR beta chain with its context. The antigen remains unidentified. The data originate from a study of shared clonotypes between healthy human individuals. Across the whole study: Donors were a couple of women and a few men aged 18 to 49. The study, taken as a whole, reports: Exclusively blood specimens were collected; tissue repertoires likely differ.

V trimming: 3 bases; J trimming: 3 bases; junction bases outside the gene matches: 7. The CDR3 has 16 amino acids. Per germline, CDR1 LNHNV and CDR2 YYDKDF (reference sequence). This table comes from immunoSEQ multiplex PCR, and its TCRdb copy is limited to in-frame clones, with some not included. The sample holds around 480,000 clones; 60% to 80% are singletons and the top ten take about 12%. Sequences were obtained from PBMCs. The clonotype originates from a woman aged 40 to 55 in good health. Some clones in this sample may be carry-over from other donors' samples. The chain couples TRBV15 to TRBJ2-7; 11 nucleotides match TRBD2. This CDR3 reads CATSRDTGTSGYEQYF. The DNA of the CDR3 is TGTGCCACCAGCAGGGACACCGGGACTAGCGGCTACGAGCAGTACTTC.